This T cell receptor beta chain stems from a study of T cell clonality in common variable immunodeficiency. Overall study results and limits: Compared with controls, CVID subjects had fewer shared TCRbeta clones. Compared with healthy controls, CVID subjects showed increased TCRbeta clonality, mostly in about a third.

V was trimmed by 5 bases and J by 0 bases, leaving 19 bases between them. CDR3 length equals 18 residues. The germline CDR1 and CDR2 sequences are LNHNV and YYDKDF (reference sequence). Both groups were predominantly of Caucasian heritage. Each donor provided roughly 4.5 to 8.5 ml of heparinized whole blood. This clone was counted many times. Its specificity is not known. The read falls 3 residues short of the CDR3 end, and the missing part is taken from the germline J gene. Sequencing used immunoSEQ multiplex PCR; TCRdb keeps in-frame clones, though not all of them. Recorded here are some 80,000 clones, with no singletons, and the ten leading clones hold over 0.7%.

The origin of this receptor is a person aged 18 to 70 in good health. Material for sequencing was peripheral blood mononuclear cells. The V gene is TRBV15, the J gene TRBJ1-4; tentative D call: TRBD1 (6 bases). The part of the CDR3 DNA that was read is TGTGCCACCAGCCCGAGCCCCCCAGGGGATGCAACTAATGAAAAA. Protein sequence: CATSPSPPGDATNEK. The complete CDR3 sequence is CATSPSPPGDATNEKLFF.